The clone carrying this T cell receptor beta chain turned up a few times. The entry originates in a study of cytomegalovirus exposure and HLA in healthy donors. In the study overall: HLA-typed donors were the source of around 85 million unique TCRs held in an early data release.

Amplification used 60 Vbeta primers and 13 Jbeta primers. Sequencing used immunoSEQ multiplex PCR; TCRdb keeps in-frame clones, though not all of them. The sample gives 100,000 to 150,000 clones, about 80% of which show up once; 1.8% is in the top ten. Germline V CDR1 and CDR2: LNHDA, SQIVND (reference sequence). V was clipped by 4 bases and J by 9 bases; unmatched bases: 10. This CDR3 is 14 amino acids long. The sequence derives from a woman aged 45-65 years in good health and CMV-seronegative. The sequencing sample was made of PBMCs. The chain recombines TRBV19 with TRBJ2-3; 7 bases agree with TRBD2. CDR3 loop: CASSNTGPGRTQYF. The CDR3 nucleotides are TGTGCCAGTAGTAACACAGGTCCCGGGAGGACGCAGTATTTT.